The entry below gives a single TCR beta chain sequence along with its context. The germline gives CDR1 SGHRS, CDR2 YFSETQ. Trimming took 2 bases from V and 7 from J; bases not matched to a gene: 7. CDR3 length equals 16 residues. Produced via immunoSEQ multiplex PCR; TCRdb's table is partial and in-frame only. Among 90,000 to 120,000 clones, about 92% were seen once, and the ten largest hold around 1.2%. This record comes from a study of T cell changes during pregnancy in multiple sclerosis. This sequence was found in a female donor with multiple sclerosis, enrolled in a pregnancy study. The V gene is TRBV5-1, the J gene TRBJ2-3, with 13 bases that match TRBD2. The specimen comprised peripheral blood, sampled in the second trimester of pregnancy. CDR3 region: CASSLDTSGRVNTQYF. Here the CDR3 DNA reads TGCGCCAGCAGCTTAGATACTAGCGGGAGGGTAAATACGCAGTATTTT. Filled out from reference TRBV5-1 and TRBJ2-3, the complete variable domain reads KAGVTQTPRYLIKTRGQQVTLSCSPISGHRSVSWYQQTPGQGLQFLFEYFSETQRNKGNFPGRFSGRQFSNSRSEMNVSTLELGDSALYLCASSLDTSGRVNTQYFGPGTRLTVL.